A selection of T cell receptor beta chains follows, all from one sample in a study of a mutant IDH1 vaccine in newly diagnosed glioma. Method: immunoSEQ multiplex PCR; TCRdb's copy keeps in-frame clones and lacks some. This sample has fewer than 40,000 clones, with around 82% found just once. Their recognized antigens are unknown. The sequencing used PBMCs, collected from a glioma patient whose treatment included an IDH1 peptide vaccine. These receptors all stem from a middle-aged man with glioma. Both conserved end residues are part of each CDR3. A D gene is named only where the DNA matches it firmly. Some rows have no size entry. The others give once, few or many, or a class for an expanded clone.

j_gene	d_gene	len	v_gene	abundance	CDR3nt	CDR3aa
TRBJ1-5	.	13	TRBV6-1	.	TGTGCCAGCGGGAGGGAAGTCGATCAGCCCCAGCATTTT	CASGREVDQPQHF
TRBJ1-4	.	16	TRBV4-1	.	TGCGCCAGCAGCCAAGATCTGGGAGGGGGTCACGAAAAACTGTTTTTT	CASSQDLGGGHEKLFF
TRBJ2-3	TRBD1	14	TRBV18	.	TGTGCCAGCTCTCCTACAGGGGGAGCAGATACGCAGTATTTT	CASSPTGGADTQYF
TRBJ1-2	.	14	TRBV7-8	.	TGTGCCAGCAGGCGAACAGGGAATGACTATGGCTACACCTTC	CASRRTGNDYGYTF
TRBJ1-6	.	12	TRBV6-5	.	TGTGCCAGCAGGGGACGGGATTCACCCCTCCACTTT	CASRGRDSPLHF
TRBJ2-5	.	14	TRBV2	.	TGTGCCAGCAGGGGGGACGCTAGGCGGGAGACCCAGTACTTC	CASRGDARRETQYF
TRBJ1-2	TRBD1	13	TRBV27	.	TGTGCCAGTAGGACAGGGCGCGGCTATGGCTACACCTTC	CASRTGRGYGYTF
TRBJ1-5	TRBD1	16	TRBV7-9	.	TGTGCCAGCAGCTTGGGCACAGGGGATCTGGGTGAGCCCCAGCATTTT	CASSLGTGDLGEPQHF
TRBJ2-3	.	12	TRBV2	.	TGTGCCAGCTCGCTTTCAGCGGATACGCAGTATTTT	CASSLSADTQYF
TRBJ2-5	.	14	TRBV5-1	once	TGCGCCAGCAGCTTGGCCGGGCAGGGGGAGACCCAGTACTTC	CASSLAGQGETQYF
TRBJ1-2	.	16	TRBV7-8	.	TGTGCCACGTTTTTTATGGGTGCAGAGATTAACTATGGCTACACCTTC	CATFFMGAEINYGYTF
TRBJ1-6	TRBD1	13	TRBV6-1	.	TGTGCCAGCGTAAGCAGGGGGGACTCACCCCTCCACTTT	CASVSRGDSPLHF
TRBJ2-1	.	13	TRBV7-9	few	TGTGCCAGCAGCCCCAGGACCCCAGGGGAGCAGTTCTTC	CASSPRTPGEQFF
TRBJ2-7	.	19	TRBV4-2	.	TGTGCCAGCAGCCAAGATATCGGCCCCCAGGGGACTCCCTCCTACGAGCAGTACTTC	CASSQDIGPQGTPSYEQYF
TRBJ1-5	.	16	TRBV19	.	TGTGCCAGTAGTAATGGCAGGGATGGAAGCAATCAGCCCCAGCATTTT	CASSNGRDGSNQPQHF
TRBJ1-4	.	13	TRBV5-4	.	TGTGCCAGCAGCTTGGTGCCGGCTGAAAAACTGTTTTTT	CASSLVPAEKLFF
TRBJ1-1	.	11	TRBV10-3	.	TGTGCCACCGGAGGACTGAATGAAGCTTTCTTT	CATGGLNEAFF
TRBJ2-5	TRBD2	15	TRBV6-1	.	TGTGCCAACAGTGAAGCTAGCGGGGGACAAGAGACCCAGTACTTC	CANSEASGGQETQYF
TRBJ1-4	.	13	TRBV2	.	TGTGCCAGCGGACTTTGGGCAGATGAAAAACTGTTTTTT	CASGLWADEKLFF
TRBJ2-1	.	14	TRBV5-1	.	TGCGCCAGCACCCCCCCCGGGAGCTACAATGAGCAGTTCTTC	CASTPPGSYNEQFF
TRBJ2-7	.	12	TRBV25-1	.	TGTGCCAGCAGGGACGGCCTCTACGAGCAGTACTTC	CASRDGLYEQYF
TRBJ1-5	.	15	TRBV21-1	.	TGTGCCAGCAGCATTTATAGAGGGGCCAATCAGCCCCAGCATTTT	CASSIYRGANQPQHF
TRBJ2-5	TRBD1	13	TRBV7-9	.	TGTGCCAGCAGCTCCCCGGACAGGGAGACCCAGTACTTC	CASSSPDRETQYF
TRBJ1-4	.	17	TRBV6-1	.	TGTGCCAGCAGTGAATGGGCCCCTCGCGCAACTAATGAAAAACTGTTTTTT	CASSEWAPRATNEKLFF
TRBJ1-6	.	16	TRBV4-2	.	TGTGCCAGCAGCCAAGAAGGGGCAGGGGTTAATTCACCCCTCCACTTT	CASSQEGAGVNSPLHF
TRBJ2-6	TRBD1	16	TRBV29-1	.	TGCAGCGTTGAGGGACAGGGGAGCTCTGGGGCCAACGTCCTGACTTTC	CSVEGQGSSGANVLTF
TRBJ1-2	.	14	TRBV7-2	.	TGTGCCAGCAGCGACGAGTGGCGGAACTATGGCTACACCTTC	CASSDEWRNYGYTF
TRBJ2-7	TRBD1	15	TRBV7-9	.	TGTGCCAGCAGCTTAGGGCCGGGACAGGGATACGAGCAGTACTTC	CASSLGPGQGYEQYF
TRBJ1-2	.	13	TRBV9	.	TGTGCCAGCAGCCCAGTGGGGAACTATGGCTACACCTTC	CASSPVGNYGYTF
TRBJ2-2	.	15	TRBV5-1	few	TGCGCCAGCAGCTTACAGCCAGGGGATGCCGGGGAGCTGTTTTTT	CASSLQPGDAGELFF
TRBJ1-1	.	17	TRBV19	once	TGTGCCAGTAGTATTACCACGATGAAGAGCATGAACACTGAAGCTTTCTTT	CASSITTMKSMNTEAFF
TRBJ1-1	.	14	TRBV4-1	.	TGCGCCAGCAGCCAAGTTCCCAGGGGCCCCGAAGCTTTCTTT	CASSQVPRGPEAFF
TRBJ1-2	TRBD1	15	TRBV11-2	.	TGTGCCAGCAGCCAACCGACAGGGGGCGGGTATGGCTACACCTTC	CASSQPTGGGYGYTF
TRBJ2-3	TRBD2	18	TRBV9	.	TGTGCCAGCAGCCCGACCTGGGTGCTAGCGGGGGGGACAGATACGCAGTATTTT	CASSPTWVLAGGTDTQYF
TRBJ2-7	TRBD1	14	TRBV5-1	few	TGCGCCAGCAGCTTGGGCCTTACAGGGGACGAGCAGTACTTC	CASSLGLTGDEQYF
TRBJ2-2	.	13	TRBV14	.	TGTGCCAGCAGCCGACAGAACACCGGGGAGCTGTTTTTT	CASSRQNTGELFF
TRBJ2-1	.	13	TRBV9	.	TGTGCCAGCAGCGTAGGAGGTCCTGTTGAGCAGTTCTTC	CASSVGGPVEQFF
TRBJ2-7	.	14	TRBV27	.	TGTGCCAGCAAATTGGGGGACACCTCCTACGAGCAGTACTTC	CASKLGDTSYEQYF
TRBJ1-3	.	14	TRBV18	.	TGTGCCAGCTCACGGGACATCTCTGGAAACACCATATATTTT	CASSRDISGNTIYF
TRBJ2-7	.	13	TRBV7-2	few	TGTGCCAGCAGCTTTAGACGGGCCTACGAGCAGTACTTC	CASSFRRAYEQYF
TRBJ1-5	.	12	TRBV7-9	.	TGTGCCAGCAGCTTACCACAAGAGCCCCAGCATTTT	CASSLPQEPQHF
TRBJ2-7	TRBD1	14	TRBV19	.	TGTGCCAGTAGTATCGGACAGGGAACCTACGAGCAGTACTTC	CASSIGQGTYEQYF
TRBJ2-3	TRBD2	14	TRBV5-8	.	TGTGCCAGCGGAACGGGGGGGCTGACAGATACGCAGTATTTT	CASGTGGLTDTQYF
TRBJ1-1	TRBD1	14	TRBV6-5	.	TGTGCCAGCAGCACCCGAACAGGGGTCACTGAAGCTTTCTTT	CASSTRTGVTEAFF
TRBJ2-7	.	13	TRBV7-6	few	TGTGCCAGCAGCTTATCAGGGTCCTACGAGCAGTACTTC	CASSLSGSYEQYF
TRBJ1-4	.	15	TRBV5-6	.	TGTGCCAGCAGCTTTAACCCAGACCCACTTGAAAAACTGTTTTTT	CASSFNPDPLEKLFF
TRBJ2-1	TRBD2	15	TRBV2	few	TGTGCCAGCAGGGGGGACTACCCGTCGGGGTTTGAGCAGTTCTTC	CASRGDYPSGFEQFF
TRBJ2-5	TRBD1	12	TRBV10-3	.	TGTGCCACCGGGACAGCGCCTGAGACCCAGTACTTC	CATGTAPETQYF
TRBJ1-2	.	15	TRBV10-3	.	TGTGCCATCAGTGAGTCCAGCCAAAATAACTATGGCTACACCTTC	CAISESSQNNYGYTF
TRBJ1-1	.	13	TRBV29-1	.	TGCAGCGTCAGGATAGGGAGGAACACTGAAGCTTTCTTT	CSVRIGRNTEAFF